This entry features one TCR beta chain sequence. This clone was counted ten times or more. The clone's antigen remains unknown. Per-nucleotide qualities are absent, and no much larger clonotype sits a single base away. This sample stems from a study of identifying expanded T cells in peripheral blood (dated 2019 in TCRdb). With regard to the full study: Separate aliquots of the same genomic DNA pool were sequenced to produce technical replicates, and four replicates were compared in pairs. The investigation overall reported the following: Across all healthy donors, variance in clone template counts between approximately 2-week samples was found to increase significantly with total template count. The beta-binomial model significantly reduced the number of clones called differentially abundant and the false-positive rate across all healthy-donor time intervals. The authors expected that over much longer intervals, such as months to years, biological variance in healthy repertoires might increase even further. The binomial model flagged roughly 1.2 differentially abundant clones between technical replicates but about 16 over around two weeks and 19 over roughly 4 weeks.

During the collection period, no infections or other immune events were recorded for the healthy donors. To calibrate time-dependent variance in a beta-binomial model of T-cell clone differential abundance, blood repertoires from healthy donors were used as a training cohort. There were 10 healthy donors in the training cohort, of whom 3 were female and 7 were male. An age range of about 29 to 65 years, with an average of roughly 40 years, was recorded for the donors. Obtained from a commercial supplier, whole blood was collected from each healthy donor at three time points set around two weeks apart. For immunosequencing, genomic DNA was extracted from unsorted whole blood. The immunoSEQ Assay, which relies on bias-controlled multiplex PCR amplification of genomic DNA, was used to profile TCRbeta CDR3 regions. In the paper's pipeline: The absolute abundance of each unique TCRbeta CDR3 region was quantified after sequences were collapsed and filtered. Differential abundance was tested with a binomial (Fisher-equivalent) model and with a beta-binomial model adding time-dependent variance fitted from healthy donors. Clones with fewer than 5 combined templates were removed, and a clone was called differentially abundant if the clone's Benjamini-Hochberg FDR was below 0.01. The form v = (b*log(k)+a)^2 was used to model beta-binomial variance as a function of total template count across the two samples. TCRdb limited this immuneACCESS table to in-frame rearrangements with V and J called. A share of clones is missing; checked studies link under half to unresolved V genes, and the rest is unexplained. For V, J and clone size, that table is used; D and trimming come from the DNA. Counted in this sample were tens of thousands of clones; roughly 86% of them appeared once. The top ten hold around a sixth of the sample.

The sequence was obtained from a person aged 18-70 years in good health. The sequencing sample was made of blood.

The DNA is TGTGCCAGCAGTTTATCTGCAGCCGGCCCCAGCTCCTACGAGCAGTACTTC. Its amino acids are CASSLSAAGPSSYEQYF. The sequence joins TRBV28 to TRBJ2-7; the D gene is not confidently resolved. Inclusive of the bounding cysteine and phenylalanine, the CDR3 is 17 residues long. The kept DNA is CDR3 alone, 51 bases in frame from the first base. In the germline V gene, CDR1 corresponds to MDHEN and CDR2 to SYDVKM. The germline ends are 16 bases apart after V is trimmed by 1 base and J by 0 bases.